This is a list of T cell receptor beta chains from one sample in a study of T cell changes during pregnancy in multiple sclerosis. The assay was immunoSEQ multiplex PCR, and TCRdb's table has in-frame clones only and misses some. The repertoire holds roughly 30,000 clones, with about nine tenths as singletons. The sample consisted of CD8+ T cells from peripheral blood mononuclear cells, taken in the first trimester of pregnancy. The source of these receptors is a female donor with multiple sclerosis, enrolled in a pregnancy study. Each CDR3 is given with its conserved first and last residue. The D gene is left open where the match is weak. Part of the rows lack a size; the others show once, few, many or a class for expanded clones.

d_gene	v_gene	abundance	j_gene	CDR3nt	CDR3aa
TRBD2	TRBV25-1	once	TRBJ2-1	TGTGCCAGCAGTCCTAAAGAGGTATGGGGGGGCTCCTACAATGAGCAGTTCTTC	CASSPKEVWGGSYNEQFF
.	TRBV28	few	TRBJ2-2	TGTGCCAGCAGTTTTGGGCAGAGGAACACCGGGGAGCTGTTTTTT	CASSFGQRNTGELFF
TRBD1	TRBV25-1	.	TRBJ2-3	TGTGCCAGCAGTGAGAGAAGGGGGCAATACGGAGATACGCAGTATTTT	CASSERRGQYGDTQYF
.	TRBV7-6	.	TRBJ2-2	TGTGCCAGCAGCTTAGCGGGACACAACACCGGGGAGCTGTTTTTT	CASSLAGHNTGELFF
.	TRBV7-2	.	TRBJ2-7	TGTGCCAGCAGCTCTTGGACAGAGTACGAGCAGTACTTC	CASSSWTEYEQYF
.	TRBV7-7	.	TRBJ2-1	TGTGCCAGCAGCCCGGGAGCGGGCAATGAGCAGTTCTTC	CASSPGAGNEQFF
.	TRBV4-3	.	TRBJ1-1	TGCGCCAGCAGCCCGGACAGTCATCCGATGAACACTGAAGCTTTCTTT	CASSPDSHPMNTEAFF
.	TRBV25-1	.	TRBJ2-5	TGTGCCAGCAGTGGAGGTCCCGAAGAGACCCAGTACTTC	CASSGGPEETQYF
TRBD2	TRBV6-1	few	TRBJ2-3	TGTGCCAGCAGTGAAAGGGCGGGAGAGGGTTCAGATACGCAGTATTTT	CASSERAGEGSDTQYF
.	TRBV4-1	once	TRBJ1-1	TGCGCCAGCAGCCGATTGACAGGTCGAACTGAAGCTTTCTTT	CASSRLTGRTEAFF
.	TRBV29-1	.	TRBJ1-1	TGCAGCGCCGAGTGGGCCGCCGAAGCTTTCTTT	CSAEWAAEAFF
TRBD2	TRBV7-8	.	TRBJ2-7	TGTGCCAGCAGCTTAAGAGCGGGAGGGCCAGCCAGGGACGAGCAGTACTTC	CASSLRAGGPARDEQYF
.	TRBV7-8	.	TRBJ2-5	TGTGCCAGCAGCTTACTTCTAGAAGAACCCCAAGAGACCCAGTACTTC	CASSLLLEEPQETQYF
.	TRBV7-9	.	TRBJ2-7	TGTGCCAGCAGCTGGGACTGGACCTCCTACGAGCAGTACTTC	CASSWDWTSYEQYF
TRBD1	TRBV7-9	.	TRBJ1-1	TGTGCCAGCAGCTTCATCGACGACAGGGGGCGCGTTACTGAAGCTTTCTTT	CASSFIDDRGRVTEAFF
TRBD1	TRBV7-9	.	TRBJ2-7	TGTGCCAGCAGCCCCTTGGACAGGAGGAGCTCCTACGAGCAGTACTTC	CASSPLDRRSSYEQYF
.	TRBV27	once	TRBJ1-4	TGTGCCAGCAGTTTTTCCGGGGGGCTCACAACTAATGAAAAACTGTTTTTT	CASSFSGGLTTNEKLFF
.	TRBV4-1	.	TRBJ1-5	TGCGCCAGCAGCCCTCACATAAGGAGTCAGCCCCAGCATTTT	CASSPHIRSQPQHF
TRBD1	TRBV5-1	.	TRBJ2-7	TGCGCCAGCAGCGACCAGCCACCGGGACAGGGTCCCTACGAGCAGTACTTC	CASSDQPPGQGPYEQYF
.	TRBV30	medium-sized	TRBJ1-1	TGTGCCCACAAATTCTACGGGGGGAACACTGAAGCTTTCTTT	CAHKFYGGNTEAFF
TRBD1	TRBV5-8	.	TRBJ2-7	TGTGCCAGCAGCTCGACAGGGGGCTATTACGAGCAGTACTTC	CASSSTGGYYEQYF
TRBD1	TRBV10-3	.	TRBJ2-5	TGTGCCATCAGTCGTGAGGGGGCGAGTGAGACCCAGTACTTC	CAISREGASETQYF
TRBD2	TRBV2	.	TRBJ2-3	TGTGCCAGCAGTGGGACTAGCGACACAGATACGCAGTATTTT	CASSGTSDTDTQYF
TRBD2	TRBV16	.	TRBJ2-2	TGTGCCAGCAGCCAATCGTTCACTAGCGGGAGAAACGGAGCCGGGGAGCTGTTTTTT	CASSQSFTSGRNGAGELFF
.	TRBV7-9	.	TRBJ1-2	TGTGCCAGCAGCTTCGGAGATGGCTACACCTTC	CASSFGDGYTF
.	TRBV4-3	.	TRBJ1-5	TGCGCCAGCAGCCAATCAACATCCAGGGGAAATAGCAATCAGCCCCAGCATTTT	CASSQSTSRGNSNQPQHF
.	TRBV21-1	.	TRBJ2-1	TGTGCCAGCAGCAAAGACGACAGAAGCTCCTACAATGAGCAGTTCTTC	CASSKDDRSSYNEQFF
.	TRBV4-1	.	TRBJ2-3	TGCGCCAGCAGCCACCCCCGGGACTTCGCTGAAGGTACGCAGTATTTT	CASSHPRDFAEGTQYF
.	TRBV28	.	TRBJ2-7	TGTGCCAGCAGTTTGGCAGGGGCCTACGAGCAGTACTTC	CASSLAGAYEQYF
TRBD1	TRBV7-7	.	TRBJ2-7	TGTGCCAGCAGCTTAGGGACAGGTGCCTACGAGCAGTACTTC	CASSLGTGAYEQYF
TRBD2	TRBV19	.	TRBJ2-1	TGTGCCAGTAGTCTTCCTAGCGGGAGGTTGTACAATGAGCAGTTCTTC	CASSLPSGRLYNEQFF
.	TRBV19	.	TRBJ2-1	TGTGCCAGTAGTCCAGTTGACAATAGCTACAATGAGCAGTTCTTC	CASSPVDNSYNEQFF
.	TRBV29-1	.	TRBJ1-2	TGCAGCGGCGGGCTACCGAACTATGGCTACACCTTC	CSGGLPNYGYTF
.	TRBV28	.	TRBJ1-4	TGTGCCAGCAGTTTAACGCCCGACAGATATAATGAAAAACTGTTTTTT	CASSLTPDRYNEKLFF
TRBD2	TRBV30	.	TRBJ2-1	TGTGCCTGGACCCCGGGACTAGAGTACCAAGAGCAGTTCTTC	CAWTPGLEYQEQFF
TRBD1	TRBV5-1	.	TRBJ2-7	TGCGCCAGCAGCTTGGCCTCTGGGACAGCCTCCTACGAGCAGTACTTC	CASSLASGTASYEQYF
.	TRBV27	.	TRBJ2-5	TGTGCCAGCAGTTTATTCTCGAACAGCCAAGAGACCCAGTACTTC	CASSLFSNSQETQYF
.	TRBV9	.	TRBJ2-7	TGTGCCAGCAGCGTAGGTTCACTCGCGGTCGAGCAGTACTTC	CASSVGSLAVEQYF
.	TRBV7-9	.	TRBJ1-1	TGTGCCAGCAGCTTTGTGACAGGCAAAGGTGGATACACTGAAGCTTTCTTT	CASSFVTGKGGYTEAFF
TRBD2	TRBV11-2	.	TRBJ2-1	TGTGCCAGCAGCTCGCCCGAGGGTAGCGGGAGGGCTGGAGAGCAGTTCTTC	CASSSPEGSGRAGEQFF
TRBD2	TRBV14	.	TRBJ2-7	TGTGCCAGCAGCCAAGAAGGGCTAGCGGACTTCTACGAGCAGTACTTC	CASSQEGLADFYEQYF
.	TRBV2	.	TRBJ2-7	TGTGCCAGCACAGGTGTCGAGCAGTACTTC	CASTGVEQYF
.	TRBV29-1	medium-sized	TRBJ2-1	TGCAGCGCCACCCGGGACTCGCAGTTCTTC	CSATRDSQFF
.	TRBV30	few	TRBJ2-3	TGTGCCCACCGAGACGCGGTTACGCAGTATTTT	CAHRDAVTQYF
TRBD1	TRBV27	.	TRBJ2-7	TGTGCCAGCAGTTCCACGCCGGGACAGGGGGTCTACGAGCAGTACTTC	CASSSTPGQGVYEQYF
.	TRBV29-1	.	TRBJ2-7	TGCAGCGTACATCCCCGGGATAGCTACGAGCAGTACTTC	CSVHPRDSYEQYF
.	TRBV6-1	.	TRBJ2-7	TGTGCCAGCAGTGAAGGGACAGCATCCTACGAGCAGTACTTC	CASSEGTASYEQYF
.	TRBV7-9	.	TRBJ2-2	TGTGCCAGCAACCCAGGGAACACCGGGGAGCTGTTTTTT	CASNPGNTGELFF
.	TRBV27	.	TRBJ2-1	TGTGCCAGCAGTCCCTCGGCCTACAATGAGCAGTTCTTC	CASSPSAYNEQFF
.	TRBV19	.	TRBJ2-7	TGTGCCAGTACCCCAGGGCGGGGTCCCTACGAGCAGTACTTC	CASTPGRGPYEQYF
TRBD2	TRBV4-3	few	TRBJ2-1	TGCGCCAGCAGCCAAGATCAACTAGCGGGAGGGCTTAATGAGCAGTTCTTC	CASSQDQLAGGLNEQFF
.	TRBV14	.	TRBJ2-1	TGTGCCAGCAGCCAAGACGCTTACAGCTCCTACAATGAGCAGTTCTTC	CASSQDAYSSYNEQFF
TRBD1	TRBV28	.	TRBJ2-7	TGTGCCAGCAGTGGGGGAGACAGGGCTCGTTACGAGCAGTACTTC	CASSGGDRARYEQYF
.	TRBV7-9	.	TRBJ2-7	TGTGCCAGCGAGGGGGACGGCTACGAGCAGTACTTC	CASEGDGYEQYF
.	TRBV4-1	once	TRBJ2-5	TGCGCCAGCAGCCTGGAGGCGGGTCAAGAGACCCAGTACTTC	CASSLEAGQETQYF